The table lists the clone carrying this T cell receptor (beta chain) with many counts. This sample stems from a study of T cells after yellow fever vaccination. TCRdb fed the 5' RACE reads into MiXCR, producing one record per CDR3 protein. The sample has 40,000 to 50,000 distinct CDR3 sequences, more than 6% seen once. The germline CDR1 and CDR2 sequences are MDHEN and SYDVKM. V was pared by 6 bases and J by 0 bases, with 9 bases between. The CDR3 totals 15 residues. Findings and caveats of the study: A minor fraction of clonotypes spanned both CD4 and CD8 compartments.

The chain uses TRBV28 and TRBJ1-6; D remains unclear. The sample was PBMCs, either bulk or a sorted T-cell subset (CD4+, CD8+, memory, or dextramer-sorted; not recorded which), taken 45 days after the yellow fever booster vaccination. This receptor was identified in a young man who received the YFV17D yellow fever vaccine. The CDR3 region is CASRPSGSYNSPLHF. The CDR3 DNA follows: TGTGCCAGCAGACCCTCTGGCTCCTATAATTCACCCCTCCACTTT.